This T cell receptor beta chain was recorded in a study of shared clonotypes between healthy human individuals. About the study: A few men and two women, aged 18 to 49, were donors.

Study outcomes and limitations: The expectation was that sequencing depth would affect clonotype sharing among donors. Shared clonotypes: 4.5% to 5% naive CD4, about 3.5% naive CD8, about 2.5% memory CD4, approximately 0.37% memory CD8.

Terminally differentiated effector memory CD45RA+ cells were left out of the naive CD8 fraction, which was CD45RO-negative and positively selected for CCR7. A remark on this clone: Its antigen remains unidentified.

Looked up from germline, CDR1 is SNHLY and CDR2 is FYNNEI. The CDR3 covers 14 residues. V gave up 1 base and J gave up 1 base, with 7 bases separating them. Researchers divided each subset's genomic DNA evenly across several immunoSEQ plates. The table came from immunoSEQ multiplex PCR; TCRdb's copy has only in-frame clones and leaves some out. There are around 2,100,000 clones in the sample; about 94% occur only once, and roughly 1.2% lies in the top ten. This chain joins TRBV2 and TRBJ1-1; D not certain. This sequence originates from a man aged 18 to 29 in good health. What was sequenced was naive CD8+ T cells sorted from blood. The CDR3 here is CASSEVSQNTEAFF. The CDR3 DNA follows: TGTGCCAGCAGTGAAGTCAGCCAGAACACTGAAGCTTTCTTT.